This T cell receptor (beta chain) comes out of a study of control samples from healthy donors and cancer patients. The CDR3 consists of 14 residues. Germline V gene data show CDR1 as KGHDR and CDR2 as SFDVKD. Trimming cost V 9 bases and J 2 bases, with 14 bases left between them. Measured with immunoSEQ multiplex PCR; TCRdb has only the in-frame clones, and not every one. Altogether 120,000 or so clones are present, approximately 84% being singletons, with the ten largest covering 1.5% to 2%. This receptor was identified in a man younger than 30 in good health. The V gene is TRBV24-1, the J gene TRBJ2-3; D possibly uses TRBD1 or TRBD2 (5 bases each). Sequencing was done on a sample of blood. CDR3 sequence (DNA): TGTGCCACCTCACTTGGGGGACCCACAGATACGCAGTATTTT. This gives the protein CATSLGGPTDTQYF.